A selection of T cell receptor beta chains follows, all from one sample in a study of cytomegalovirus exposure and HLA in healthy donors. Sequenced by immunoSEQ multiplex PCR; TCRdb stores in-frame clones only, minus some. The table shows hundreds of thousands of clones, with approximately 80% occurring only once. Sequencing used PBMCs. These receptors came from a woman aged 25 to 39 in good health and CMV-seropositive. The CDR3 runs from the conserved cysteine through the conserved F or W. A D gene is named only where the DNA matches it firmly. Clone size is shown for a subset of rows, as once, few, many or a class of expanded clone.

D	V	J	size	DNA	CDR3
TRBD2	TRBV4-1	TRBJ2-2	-	TGCGCCAGCAGCCATTACGTCTTCCTAGCGGTTAACACCGGGGAGCTGTTTTTT	CASSHYVFLAVNTGELFF
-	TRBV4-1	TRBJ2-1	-	TGCGCCAGCAGCCAAGATTTGGGCGGGGTCTACAATGAGCAGTTCTTC	CASSQDLGGVYNEQFF
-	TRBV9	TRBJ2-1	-	TGTGCCAGCACCCCCGGCAGCTTTGGCAATGAGCAGTTCTTC	CASTPGSFGNEQFF
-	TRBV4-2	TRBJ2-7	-	TGTGCCAGCAGCCAACTGGGACGGACCTTCTACGAGCAGTACTTC	CASSQLGRTFYEQYF
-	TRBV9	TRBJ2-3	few	TGTGCCAGTACTTCGTCAGGGACGCTCCAGAATACGCAGTATTTT	CASTSSGTLQNTQYF
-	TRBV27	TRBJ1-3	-	TGTGCCAGCAGTTCCTTCTCTGGAAACACCATATATTTT	CASSSFSGNTIYF
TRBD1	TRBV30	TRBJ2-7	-	TGTGCCTGGAGTACAGGGGTCTCCTACGAGCAGTACTTC	CAWSTGVSYEQYF
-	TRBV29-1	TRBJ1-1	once	TGCAGCGTTGATGAACAGCCCCACACTGAAGCTTTCTTT	CSVDEQPHTEAFF
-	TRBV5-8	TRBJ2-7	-	TGTGCCAGCATCCGCCGGGGAAGTCTGTACTTC	CASIRRGSLYF
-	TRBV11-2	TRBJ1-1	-	TGTGCCAGCAGCTTAGACAGGGTCATGAACACTGAAGCTTTCTTT	CASSLDRVMNTEAFF
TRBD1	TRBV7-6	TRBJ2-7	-	TGTGCCAGCAGCTCCCGACAGGGACAGGGAGGCTCCTACGAGCAGTACTTC	CASSSRQGQGGSYEQYF
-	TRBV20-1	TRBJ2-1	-	TGCAGTGCTCCTAAGGGTCCGATGGAGTTCTTC	CSAPKGPMEFF
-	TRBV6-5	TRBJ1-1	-	TGTGCCAGCAGTACCCTTGGGGGAGGGGACACTGAAGCTTTCTTT	CASSTLGGGDTEAFF
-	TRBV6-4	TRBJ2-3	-	TGTGCCAGCAGTGAAAAGAACAGGGAAACAGATACGCAGTATTTT	CASSEKNRETDTQYF
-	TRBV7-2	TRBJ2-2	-	TGTGCCAGCAGCTCTATGGGGGAGCTGTTTTTT	CASSSMGELFF
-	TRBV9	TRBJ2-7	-	TGTGCCAGCAGCCCAGGGAGCTCCTACGAGCAGTACTTC	CASSPGSSYEQYF
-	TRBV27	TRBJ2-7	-	TGTGCCAGCAGTTTAACTAGCCGACCCTACGAGCAGTACTTC	CASSLTSRPYEQYF
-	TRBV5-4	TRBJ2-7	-	TGTGCCAGCAGCTTGGGGGGGCAGGTAGGGCAGTACTTC	CASSLGGQVGQYF
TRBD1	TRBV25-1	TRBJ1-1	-	TGTGCCAGCAATGCTGAGGGGGCCTCCTACACTGAAGCTTTCTTT	CASNAEGASYTEAFF
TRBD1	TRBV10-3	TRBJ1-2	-	TGTGCCATCAGCGAATCCGGGGACAGGGGTTCGGGCTATGGCTACACCTTC	CAISESGDRGSGYGYTF
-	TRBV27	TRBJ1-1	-	TGTGCCAGCAGTTTGGGACAGAACACTGAAGCTTTCTTT	CASSLGQNTEAFF
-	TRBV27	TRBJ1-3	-	TGTGCCAGCAGGGCAGACGGGAGCTCTGGAAACACCATATATTTT	CASRADGSSGNTIYF
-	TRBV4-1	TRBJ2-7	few	TGCGCCAGCAGCCAAGATCAGGCCGGGAGCTCCTACGAGCAGTACTTC	CASSQDQAGSSYEQYF
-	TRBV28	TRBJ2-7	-	TGTGCCAGCAGTTCCCCTAACTCCTACGAGCAGTACTTC	CASSSPNSYEQYF
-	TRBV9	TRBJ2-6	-	TGTGCCAGCAGCGGGGAGACCAGGGGTTCTGGGGCCAACGTCCTGACTTTC	CASSGETRGSGANVLTF
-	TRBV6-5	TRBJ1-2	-	TGTGCCAGCAGTCCCGCGCGGGGGAACTATGGCTACACCTTC	CASSPARGNYGYTF
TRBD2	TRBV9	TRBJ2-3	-	TGTGCCAGCAGCGTACTAGCGGGAGAAACAGATACGCAGTATTTT	CASSVLAGETDTQYF
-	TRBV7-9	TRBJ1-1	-	TGTGCCAGCAGCTTAGGGCGGGGGGGCACTGAAGCTTTCTTT	CASSLGRGGTEAFF
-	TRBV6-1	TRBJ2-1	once	TGTGCCAGCAGTGAAAACGCAGTGGGTCGGAATGAGCAGTTCTTC	CASSENAVGRNEQFF
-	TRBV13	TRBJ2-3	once	TGTGCCAGCAACCCTATACGGGACCTCGGCACAGATACGCAGTATTTT	CASNPIRDLGTDTQYF
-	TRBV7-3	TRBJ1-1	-	TGTGCCAGCAGCTTATACCCAGGTCGGGGAAACACTGAAGCTTTCTTT	CASSLYPGRGNTEAFF
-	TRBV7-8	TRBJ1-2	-	TGTGCCAGCAGCTTAGCGACGAGGGACACCATATCAACCTTC	CASSLATRDTISTF
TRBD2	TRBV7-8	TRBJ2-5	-	TGTGCCAGCAGCCCATGGACTAGCGGGCAAGAGACCCAGTACTTC	CASSPWTSGQETQYF
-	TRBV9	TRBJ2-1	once	TGTGCCAGCAGCGTAGCGCCCTACAATGAGCAGTTCTTC	CASSVAPYNEQFF
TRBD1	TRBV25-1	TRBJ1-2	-	TGTGCCAGCAGTGGAATGCCCCCAGGGGGCTACCTCTATGGCTACACCTTC	CASSGMPPGGYLYGYTF
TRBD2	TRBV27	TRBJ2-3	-	TGTGCCAGCAGTCCGGGACTAGCGGGAGTAGTGCAGTATTTT	CASSPGLAGVVQYF
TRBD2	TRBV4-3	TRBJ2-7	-	TGCGCCAGCAGCCTCATTAGCGGGGCCTCCTACGAGCAGTACTTC	CASSLISGASYEQYF
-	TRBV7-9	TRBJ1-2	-	TGTGCCAGCAGTCAAGACGGGGGGGCTTACAACTATGGCTACACCTTC	CASSQDGGAYNYGYTF
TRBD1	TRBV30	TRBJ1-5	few	TGTGCCTGGAATAAGGCCGACAGGGAGAATCAGCCCCAGCATTTT	CAWNKADRENQPQHF
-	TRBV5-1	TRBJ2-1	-	TGCGCCAGCAGGTCTCAGGGGAGAAAGGATGAGCAGTTCTTC	CASRSQGRKDEQFF
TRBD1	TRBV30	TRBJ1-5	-	TGTGCCTGGAGTGTAGAACAGGGGGACAATCAGCCCCAGCATTTT	CAWSVEQGDNQPQHF
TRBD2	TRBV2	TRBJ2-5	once	TGTGCCAGCAAGCAGCGGGGGCAAGAGACCCAGTACTTC	CASKQRGQETQYF
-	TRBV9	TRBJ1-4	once	TGTGCCAGCAGCGCTGGGGCAGCGCAACTCTTAGAAAAACTGTTTTTT	CASSAGAAQLLEKLFF